This entry lists 12 T cell receptor beta chains sequenced from one sample in a study of blood T cells in healthy people across ages. The second PCR ran roughly 7 to 12 cycles with a sample-barcoded 5' primer and J-beta primers. TCRdb analysed the 5' RACE reads with MiXCR anew, one entry per CDR3 protein. Of around 1,900,000 distinct CDR3 sequences listed, about two fifths were seen once; the top ten hold about 23%. The specimen sequenced was blood. The receptor source for this set is a human donor in good health.

The DNA for the CDR3 is TGCAGTGCATACCCCGGGACAGAACACGAAAAACTGTTTTTT. Protein: CSAYPGTEHEKLFF. The gene calls are TRBV20-1 and TRBJ1-4; 7 bases align to TRBD1. The CDR3 totals 14 residues. Germline loops: CDR1 DFQATT, CDR2 SNEGSKA (reference sequence). With 6 bases clipped from V and 8 bases from J, the junction kept 12 bases outside the gene matches.

This clonotype was recorded a few times. This rearrangement joins TRBV9 to TRBJ2-7; possibly TRBD2 for D (7 bases). Germline values: CDR1 SGDLS, CDR2 YYNGEE. The CDR3 extends over 15 amino acids. Deletions cut 4 bases from V and 0 bases from J, with 14 bases between. The CDR3 loop is CASSRGGASSYEQYF. CDR3 in DNA: TGTGCCAGCAGCCGAGGGGGGGCAAGCTCCTACGAGCAGTACTTC.

This rearrangement joins TRBV4-2 to TRBJ2-5, with TRBD2 matching over 11 bases. The J call may be in error: the DNA end matches TRBJ2-7 better. This CDR3 has 18 amino acids. Germline V gene sequence: CDR1 LGHNA, CDR2 YNFKEQ. The CDR3 here is CASSQGIAGGPLGDEQYF. DNA for the CDR3: TGTGCCAGCAGCCAGGGGATAGCGGGGGGGCCGCTCGGGGACGAGCAGTACTTC.

The J gene is TRBJ2-2, the V gene TRBV20-1; 7 bases are shared with TRBD1. Germline lookup yields CDR1 DFQATT and CDR2 SNEGSKA (reference sequence). The V and J ends lost 3 bases and 3 bases, in that order; junction bases with no gene match: 7. CDR3 length: 15 amino acids. The CDR3 is CSASKGALDTGELFF. In nucleotides, the CDR3 is TGCAGTGCTAGTAAGGGGGCGTTGGACACCGGGGAGCTGTTTTTT.

This chain uses TRBV2 with TRBJ2-6, with a possible D match to TRBD1 (6 bases). Per the germline V gene, CDR1 is SNHLY and CDR2 is FYNNEI. The CDR3 length is 17 residues. V lost 8 bases to trimming and J lost 0 bases, with 17 bases between them. The CDR3 loop reads CASQKGDLASGANVLTF. CDR3 coding DNA: TGTGCCAGCCAAAAGGGGGATCTGGCCTCTGGGGCCAACGTCCTGACTTTC.

This clonotype was counted between two and nine times. J is TRBJ2-1 and V is TRBV24-1, with 8 bases that match TRBD2. Germline V lookup: CDR1 KGHDR, CDR2 SFDVKD. The CDR3 has 17 amino acids. V lost 7 bases, J lost 3 bases, and 13 bases stayed unmatched. CDR3 nucleotide sequence: TGTGCCACCAGCACTATCAGCGGGGGTGACTTCTACAATGAGCAGTTCTTC. It codes for CATSTISGGDFYNEQFF.

This clonotype was counted between two and nine times. The chain employs TRBV27 and TRBJ2-7; D is possibly TRBD2 (7 bases). The length of the CDR3 is 12 residues. The V gene's germline CDR1 is MNHEY and CDR2 SMNVEV (reference sequence). V lost 8 bases, J lost 6 bases, and 14 bases lay in between. The DNA for the CDR3 is TGTGCCAGCGTGGGGGGGCCGAGCGAGCAGTACTTC. Its protein product is CASVGGPSEQYF.

The V and J genes are TRBV6-2 or TRBV6-3 and TRBJ2-1, with 13 bases aligning to TRBD2. V gave up 10 bases and J gave up 1 base; unmatched junction bases: 13. This CDR3 spans 18 amino acids. Germline lookup yields CDR1 MNHEY and CDR2 SVGEGT. The CDR3 DNA sequence: TGTGCCACCCATACTAGCGGGGGGGCCAGATGGTCCTACAATGAGCAGTTCTTC. Its protein is CATHTSGGARWSYNEQFF.

This chain links TRBV10-3 with TRBJ1-5, with D possibly matching TRBD1 (5 bases). V was pared by 10 bases and J by 3 bases, with 16 bases between. Per germline, CDR1 ENHRY and CDR2 SYGVKD. The CDR3 totals 14 residues. The CDR3 spells CATKAGQANQPQHF. Here the CDR3 DNA reads TGTGCCACCAAGGCGGGGCAGGCCAATCAGCCCCAGCATTTT.

The V gene is TRBV20-1, the J gene TRBJ1-5; 8 bases fit TRBD1. Germline V lookup: CDR1 DFQATT, CDR2 SNEGSKA (reference sequence). V dropped 0 bases and J dropped 2; count of bases not matched to a gene: 6. The CDR3 contains 16 residues. DNA for the CDR3: TGCAGTGCTAGAGATTACACGGGACAGGGCAATCAGCCCCAGCATTTT. Amino acids: CSARDYTGQGNQPQHF.

A remark on this clonotype: The junction differs from germline at one of its ends, possibly a read error. This chain links TRBV6-2 or TRBV6-3 with TRBJ2-3; 11 bases fit TRBD1. The CDR3 loop spans 15 amino acids. The germline V gene encodes CDR1 MNHEY and CDR2 SVGEGT. The CDR3, as DNA: TGTGCCAGCAGTAAAGGACAGGGGGCGACAGATACGCGGTATTTT. It translates to CASSKGQGATDTRYF.

The CDR3 DNA reads as TGTGCCAGCAGCTCCCTGGCCGGGACAGGACCCCAATTTACCCAGAACACTGAAGCTTTCTTT. Translating it yields CASSSLAGTGPQFTQNTEAFF. The rearrangement joins TRBV11-2 to TRBJ1-1; 8 nucleotides agree with TRBD1. The CDR3 consists of 21 residues. V gave up 4 bases and J gave up 1 base; unmatched junction bases: 23. From germline, CDR1 is SGHAT and CDR2 FQNNGV.